The 9 T cell receptor beta chains presented below share a single source sample, sequenced in a study of T cells in Graves' hyperthyroidism and ophthalmopathy. Researchers amplified the TCR beta CDR3 regions from RNA transcripts. First-round RT-PCR with HTBI primers amplified the TCR CDR3 region. Each CDR3 protein is one row after TCRdb ran MiXCR on the multiplex PCR reads. Among 600,000 to 800,000 distinct CDR3 sequences listed, 35% were seen once. The sample consisted of blood. These receptor sequences come from a middle-aged woman with Graves' hyperthyroidism.

This clonotype has at least ten counts. The chain employs TRBV7-3 and TRBJ1-1; tentative D call: TRBD1 (5 bases). V lost 5 bases and J 11 bases, leaving 21 bases between the germline ends. The CDR3 runs to 14 residues. The germline gives CDR1 SGHTA, CDR2 FQGTGA. For the CDR3, the DNA is TGTGCCAGCAGCCTCGAGGGCGCAGGAGCAGGGGCTTTCTTT. Translation: CASSLEGAGAGAFF.

Of note for this clonotype: The CDR3 does not close with the conserved phenylalanine or tryptophan, likely indicating a read error. The chain joins TRBV12-3 or TRBV12-4 to TRBJ2-2; D gene unclear. Trimming pared 2 bases from V and 6 bases from J, leaving 13 bases between. The CDR3 covers 15 residues. This CDR3 reads CASSLRRVVAGELFS. Here the CDR3 DNA reads TGTGCCAGCAGTTTAAGACGGGTCGTGGCCGGGGAGCTGTTTTCT.

The genes are TRBV9 and TRBJ1-2; D is undetermined. This CDR3 comprises 14 residues. The V and J ends lost 0 bases and 0 bases respectively, with 6 bases between them. CDR1 is SGDLS and CDR2 is YYNGEE in the germline V gene. The CDR3 coding sequence is TGTGCCAGCAGCGTAGATACAACTAACTATGGCTACACCTTC. Its protein is CASSVDTTNYGYTF.

Many counts were recorded for this clonotype. The V call is TRBV20-1, the J call TRBJ1-5; the D gene is possibly TRBD1 (5 bases). V was clipped by 4 bases and J by 2 bases, with 18 bases between them. CDR1 and CDR2 from the germline V gene are DFQATT and SNEGSKA (reference sequence). The CDR3 totals 16 residues. CDR3 amino acids: CSAKVPRKGGNQPQHF. DNA of the CDR3: TGCAGTGCTAAGGTCCCACGGAAAGGGGGCAATCAGCCCCAGCATTTT.

This clonotype was detected many times. The gene calls are TRBV5-1 and TRBJ1-1; D gene ambiguous. Trimming took off 4 bases at V and 4 bases at J, with 11 bases between the two ends. Germline-derived CDR1 and CDR2 are SGHRS and YFSETQ. The CDR3 has 13 amino acids. CDR3 amino acids: CASSPVLGTEAFF. The CDR3, as DNA: TGCGCCAGCAGCCCTGTCTTGGGCACTGAAGCTTTCTTT.

This clonotype has ten or more counts. One end of the junction varies from germline; a read error may be responsible. The chain employs TRBV5-1 and TRBJ1-4; 7 bases are a match to TRBD1. CDR3 length: 11 amino acids. In germline, CDR1 is SGHRS, CDR2 YFSETQ. The CDR3 is CASSPDRELFF. CDR3 coding DNA: TGTGCCAGCAGTCCCGACAGGGAACTGTTTTTT.

This clonotype has just a few counts. This chain links TRBV3-1 with TRBJ1-2, with 10 bases aligning to TRBD1. CDR3 length: 13 residues. The germline CDR1 and CDR2 sequences are LGHDT and YNNKEL (reference sequence). After removal of 4 bases from V and 8 bases from J, the junction contained 4 bases not matched to a gene. The CDR3 sequence is CASSRGQGEGYTF. CDR3 DNA sequence: TGTGCCAGCAGCCGAGGACAGGGGGAAGGCTACACCTTC.

The gene calls are TRBV10-3 and TRBJ1-2; 8 bases match TRBD1. Germline CDR1 ENHRY, CDR2 SYGVKD. The CDR3 covers 15 residues. J gave up 4 bases and V 5 bases, and 9 bases lay outside the gene matches. CDR3 bases: TGTGCCATCAGTACCGACAGGGGATTGAGCTATGGCTACACCTTC. Its protein is CAISTDRGLSYGYTF.

This clonotype was seen repeatedly, ten times or more. CDR3 sequence (DNA): TGTGCCAGCAGCTTAGTGGGGGGAGTGGGCCAAGAGACCCAGTACTTC. Translated: CASSLVGGVGQETQYF. J is TRBJ2-5 and V is TRBV7-2; D possibly corresponds to TRBD2 (6 bases). CDR3 length: 16 amino acids. V was trimmed by 1 base and J by 1 base, leaving 13 bases between them. Germline CDR1 reads SGHTA; CDR2 reads FQGNSA. Complete variable domain (other parts from reference TRBV7-2 and TRBJ2-5): GAGVSQSPSNKVTEKGKDVELRCDPISGHTALYWYRQSLGQGLEFLIYFQGNSAPDKSGLPSDRFSAERTGGSVSTLTIQRTQQEDSAVYLCASSLVGGVGQETQYFGPGTRLLVL.